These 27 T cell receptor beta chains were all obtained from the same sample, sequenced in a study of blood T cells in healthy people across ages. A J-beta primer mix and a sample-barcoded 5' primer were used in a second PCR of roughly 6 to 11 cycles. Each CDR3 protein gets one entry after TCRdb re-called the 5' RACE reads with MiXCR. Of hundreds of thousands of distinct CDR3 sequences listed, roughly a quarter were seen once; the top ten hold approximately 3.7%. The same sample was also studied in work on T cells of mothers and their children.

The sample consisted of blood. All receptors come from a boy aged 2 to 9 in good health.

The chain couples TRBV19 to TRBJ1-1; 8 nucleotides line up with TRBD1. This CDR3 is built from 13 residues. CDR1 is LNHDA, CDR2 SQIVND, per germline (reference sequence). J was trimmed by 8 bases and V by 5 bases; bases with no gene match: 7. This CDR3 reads CASSARDRYEAFF. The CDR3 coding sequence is TGTGCCAGTAGTGCCCGGGACAGGTACGAAGCTTTCTTT.

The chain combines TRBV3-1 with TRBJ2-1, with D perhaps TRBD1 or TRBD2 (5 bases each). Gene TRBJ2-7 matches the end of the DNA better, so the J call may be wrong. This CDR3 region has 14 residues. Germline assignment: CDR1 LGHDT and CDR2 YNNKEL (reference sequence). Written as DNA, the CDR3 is TGTGCCAGCAGCCAATCCGGGGCCTCCTACGAGCAGTACTTC. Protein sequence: CASSQSGASYEQYF.

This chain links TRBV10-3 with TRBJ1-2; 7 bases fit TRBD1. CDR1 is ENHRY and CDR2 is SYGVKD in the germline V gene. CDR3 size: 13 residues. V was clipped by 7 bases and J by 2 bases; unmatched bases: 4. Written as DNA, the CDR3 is TGTGCCATCAACCCAGGGGGGAACTATGGCTACACCTTC. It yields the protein CAINPGGNYGYTF.

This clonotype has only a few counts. CDR3 amino acids: CASSQKENTGELFF. In nucleotides, the CDR3 is TGTGCCAGCAGCCAGAAAGAGAACACCGGGGAGCTGTTTTTT. The chain employs TRBV14 and TRBJ2-2; D remains ambiguous. The CDR3 covers 14 residues. CDR1 is SGHDN, CDR2 FVKESK, per germline. V shed 3 bases and J shed 1 base, with 6 bases lying between them.

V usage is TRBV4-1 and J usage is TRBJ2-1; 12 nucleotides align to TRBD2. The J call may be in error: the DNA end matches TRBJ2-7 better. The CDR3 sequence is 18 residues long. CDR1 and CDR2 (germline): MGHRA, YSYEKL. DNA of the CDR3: TGCGCCAGCAGCCAAGATCAGGCTAGCGGGAGGGCCTATCACGAGCAGTACTTC. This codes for CASSQDQASGRAYHEQYF.

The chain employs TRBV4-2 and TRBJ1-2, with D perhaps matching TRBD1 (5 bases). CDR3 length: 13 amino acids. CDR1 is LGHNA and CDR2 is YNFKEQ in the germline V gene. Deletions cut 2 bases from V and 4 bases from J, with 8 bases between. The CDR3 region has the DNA TGTGCCAGCAGCCAATTGACAGTCTATGGCTACACCTTC. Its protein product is CASSQLTVYGYTF.

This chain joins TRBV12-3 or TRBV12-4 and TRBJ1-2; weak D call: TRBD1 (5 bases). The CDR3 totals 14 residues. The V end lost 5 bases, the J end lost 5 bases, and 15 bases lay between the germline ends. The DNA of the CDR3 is TGTGCCAGCAGTCTCGGGACTGCCGTATATGGCTACACCTTC. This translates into CASSLGTAVYGYTF.

CDR3 in DNA: TGTGCCAGCAGCCTCCGGGAGGAGGGGGATACGCAGTATTTT. Translated, it gives CASSLREEGDTQYF. This chain joins TRBV5-6 and TRBJ2-3; 7 bases map to TRBD2. Unmatched junction bases numbered 8, after V lost 4 bases and J lost 6 bases. The germline V gene has CDR1 SGHDT and CDR2 YYEEEE. This CDR3 region has 14 residues. Based on the CDR3 plus reference TRBV5-6 and TRBJ2-3, the full variable domain is DAGVTQSPTHLIKTRGQQVTLRCSPKSGHDTVSWYQQALGQGPQFIFQYYEEEERQRGNFPDRFSGHQFPNYSSELNVNALLLGDSALYLCASSLREEGDTQYFGPGTRLTVL.

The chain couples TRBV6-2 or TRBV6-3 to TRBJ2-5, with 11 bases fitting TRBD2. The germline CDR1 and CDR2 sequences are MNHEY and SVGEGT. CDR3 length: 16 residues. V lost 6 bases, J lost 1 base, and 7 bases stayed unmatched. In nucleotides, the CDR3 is TGTGCCAGCAGGGACGGGACTAGCGGCTTCCAAGAGACCCAGTACTTC. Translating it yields CASRDGTSGFQETQYF.

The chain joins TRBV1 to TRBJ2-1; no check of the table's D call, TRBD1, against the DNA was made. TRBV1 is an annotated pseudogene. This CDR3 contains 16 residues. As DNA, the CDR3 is TGCACCAGCAGGGAAAAGGGGCGGGACTCCTACAATGAGCAGTTCTTC. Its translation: CTSREKGRDSYNEQFF.

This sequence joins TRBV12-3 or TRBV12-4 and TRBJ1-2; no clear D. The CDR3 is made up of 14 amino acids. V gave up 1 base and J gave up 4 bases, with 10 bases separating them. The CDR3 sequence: CASSLVADSYGYTF. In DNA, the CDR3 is TGTGCCAGCAGTTTAGTCGCGGACTCCTATGGCTACACCTTC.

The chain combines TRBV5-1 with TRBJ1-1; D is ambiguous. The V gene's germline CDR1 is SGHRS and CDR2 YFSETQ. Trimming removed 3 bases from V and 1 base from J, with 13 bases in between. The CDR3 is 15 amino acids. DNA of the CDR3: TGCGCCAGCAGCTCGGACGGCAGGACGAACACTGAAGCTTTCTTT. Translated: CASSSDGRTNTEAFF.

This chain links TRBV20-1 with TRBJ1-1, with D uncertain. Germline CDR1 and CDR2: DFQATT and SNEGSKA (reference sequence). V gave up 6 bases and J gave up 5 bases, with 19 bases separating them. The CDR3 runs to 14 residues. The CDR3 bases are TGCAGTGCCCGAAATAGTCGAGGCCGGACTGAAGCTTTCTTT. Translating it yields CSARNSRGRTEAFF.

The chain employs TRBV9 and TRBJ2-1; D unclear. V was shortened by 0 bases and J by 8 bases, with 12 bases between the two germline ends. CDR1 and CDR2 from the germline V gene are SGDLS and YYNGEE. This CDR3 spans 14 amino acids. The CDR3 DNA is TGTGCCAGCAGCGTAGGAAAGGTTCGCGATGAGCAGTTCTTC. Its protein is CASSVGKVRDEQFF.

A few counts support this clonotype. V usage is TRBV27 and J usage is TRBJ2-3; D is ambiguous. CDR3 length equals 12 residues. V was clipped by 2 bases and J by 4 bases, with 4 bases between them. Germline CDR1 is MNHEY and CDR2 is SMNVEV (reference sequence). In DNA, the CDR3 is TGTGCCAGCAGTTTAAATCCAGATACGCAGTATTTT. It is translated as CASSLNPDTQYF.

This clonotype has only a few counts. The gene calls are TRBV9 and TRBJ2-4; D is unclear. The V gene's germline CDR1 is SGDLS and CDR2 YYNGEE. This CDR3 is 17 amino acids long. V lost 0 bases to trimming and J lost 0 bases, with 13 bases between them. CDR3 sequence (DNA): TGTGCCAGCAGCGTAGTTGGCAGACACCCAGCCAAAAACATTCAGTACTTC. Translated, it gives CASSVVGRHPAKNIQYF.

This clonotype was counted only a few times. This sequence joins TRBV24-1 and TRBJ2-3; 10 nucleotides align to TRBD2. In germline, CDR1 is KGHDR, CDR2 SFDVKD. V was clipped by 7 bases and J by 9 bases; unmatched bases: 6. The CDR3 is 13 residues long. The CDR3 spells CATSTTTSGTQYF. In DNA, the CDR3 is TGTGCCACCAGCACAACGACTAGCGGGACGCAGTATTTT.

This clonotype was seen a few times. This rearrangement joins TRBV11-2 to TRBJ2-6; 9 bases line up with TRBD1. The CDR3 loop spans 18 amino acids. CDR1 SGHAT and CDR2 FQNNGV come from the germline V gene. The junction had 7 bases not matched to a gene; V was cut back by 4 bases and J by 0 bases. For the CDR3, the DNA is TGTGCCAGCAGCTCCTGGGACAGGGCAAGCTCTGGGGCCAACGTCCTGACTTTC. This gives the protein CASSSWDRASSGANVLTF.

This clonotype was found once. CDR3 in DNA: TGTGCCAGCACCTCTAGCGGAAACAATGAGCAGTTCTTC. This sequence encodes CASTSSGNNEQFF. This rearrangement joins TRBV12-3 or TRBV12-4 to TRBJ2-1; 7 positions match TRBD2. Germline trimming cut 7 bases from V and 5 bases from J; bases unmatched to any gene: 5. The length of the CDR3 is 13 residues.

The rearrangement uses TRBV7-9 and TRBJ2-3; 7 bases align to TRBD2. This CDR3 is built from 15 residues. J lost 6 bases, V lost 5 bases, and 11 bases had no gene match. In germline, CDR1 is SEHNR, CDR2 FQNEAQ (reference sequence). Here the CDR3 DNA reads TGTGCCAGCAGCCGTATGCGACTAGCTACGGATACGCAGTATTTT. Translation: CASSRMRLATDTQYF.

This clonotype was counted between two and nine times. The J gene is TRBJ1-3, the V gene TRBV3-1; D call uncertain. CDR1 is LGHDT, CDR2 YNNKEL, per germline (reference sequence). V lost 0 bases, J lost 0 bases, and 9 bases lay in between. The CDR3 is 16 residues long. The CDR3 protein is CASSQDESLSGNTIYF. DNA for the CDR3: TGTGCCAGCAGCCAAGACGAGAGCCTCTCTGGAAACACCATATATTTT.

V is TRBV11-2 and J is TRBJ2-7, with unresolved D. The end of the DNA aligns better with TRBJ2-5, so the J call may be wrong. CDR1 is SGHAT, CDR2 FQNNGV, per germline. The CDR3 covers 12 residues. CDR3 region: CASSPFWKTQYF. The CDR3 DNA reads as TGTGCCAGCAGCCCATTTTGGAAGACCCAGTACTTC.

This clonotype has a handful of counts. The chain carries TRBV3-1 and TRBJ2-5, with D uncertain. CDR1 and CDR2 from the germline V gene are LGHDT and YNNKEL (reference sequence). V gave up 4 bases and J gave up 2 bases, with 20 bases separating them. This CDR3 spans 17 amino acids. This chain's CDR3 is CASSPNRYRKIQETQYF. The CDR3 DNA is TGTGCCAGCAGCCCCAACCGATACAGAAAGATTCAAGAGACCCAGTACTTC.

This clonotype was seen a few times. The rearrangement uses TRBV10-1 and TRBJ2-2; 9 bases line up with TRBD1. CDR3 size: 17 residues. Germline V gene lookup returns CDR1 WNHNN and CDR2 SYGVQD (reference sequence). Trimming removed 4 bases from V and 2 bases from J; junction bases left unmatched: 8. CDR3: CASSGENRGPNTGELFF. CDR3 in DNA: TGCGCCAGCAGTGGAGAAAACAGGGGGCCTAACACCGGGGAGCTGTTTTTT.

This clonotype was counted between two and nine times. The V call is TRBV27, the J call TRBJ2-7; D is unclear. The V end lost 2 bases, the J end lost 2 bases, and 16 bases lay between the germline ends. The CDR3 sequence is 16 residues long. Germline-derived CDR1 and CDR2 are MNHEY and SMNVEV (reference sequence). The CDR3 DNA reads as TGTGCCAGCAGTTTACGGGCGGCAACGCAAACCTACGAGCAGTACTTC. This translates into CASSLRAATQTYEQYF.

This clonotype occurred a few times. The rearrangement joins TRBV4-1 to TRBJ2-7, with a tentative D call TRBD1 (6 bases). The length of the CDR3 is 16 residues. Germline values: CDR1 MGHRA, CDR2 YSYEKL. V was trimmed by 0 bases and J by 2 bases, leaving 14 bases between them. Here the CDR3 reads CASSQETGSTTYEQYF. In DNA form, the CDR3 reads TGCGCCAGCAGCCAAGAAACAGGGTCCACAACCTACGAGCAGTACTTC.

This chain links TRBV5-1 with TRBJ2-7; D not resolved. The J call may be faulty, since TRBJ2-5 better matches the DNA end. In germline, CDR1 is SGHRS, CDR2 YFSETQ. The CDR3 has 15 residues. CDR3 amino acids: CASSLTTIRQETQYF. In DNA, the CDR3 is TGCGCCAGCAGCTTGACCACGATACGGCAAGAGACCCAGTACTTC.